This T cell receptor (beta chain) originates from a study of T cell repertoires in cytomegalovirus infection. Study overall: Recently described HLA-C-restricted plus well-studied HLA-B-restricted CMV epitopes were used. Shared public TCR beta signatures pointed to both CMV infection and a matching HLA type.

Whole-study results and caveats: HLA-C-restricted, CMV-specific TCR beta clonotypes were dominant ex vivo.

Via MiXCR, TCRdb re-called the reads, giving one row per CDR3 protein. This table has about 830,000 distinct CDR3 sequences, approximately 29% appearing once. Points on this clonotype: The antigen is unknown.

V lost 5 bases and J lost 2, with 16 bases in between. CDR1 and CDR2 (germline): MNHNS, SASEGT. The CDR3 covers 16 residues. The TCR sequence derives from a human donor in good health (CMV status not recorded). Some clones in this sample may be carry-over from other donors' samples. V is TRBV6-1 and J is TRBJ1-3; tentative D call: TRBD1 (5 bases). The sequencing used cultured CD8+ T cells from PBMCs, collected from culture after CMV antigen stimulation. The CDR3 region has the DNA TGTGCCAGCAGTACAATCCGAGGGGTTGCTGGAAACACCATATATTTT. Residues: CASSTIRGVAGNTIYF.